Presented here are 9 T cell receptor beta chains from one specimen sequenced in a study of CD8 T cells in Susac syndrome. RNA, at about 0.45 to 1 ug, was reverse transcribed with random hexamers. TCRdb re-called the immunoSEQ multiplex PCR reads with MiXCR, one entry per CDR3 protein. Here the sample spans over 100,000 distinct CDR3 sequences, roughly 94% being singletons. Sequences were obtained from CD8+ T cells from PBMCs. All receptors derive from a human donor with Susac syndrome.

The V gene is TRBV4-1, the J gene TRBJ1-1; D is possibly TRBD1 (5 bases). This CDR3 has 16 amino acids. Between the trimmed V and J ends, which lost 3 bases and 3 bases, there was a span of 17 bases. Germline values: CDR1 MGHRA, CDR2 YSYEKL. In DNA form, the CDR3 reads TGCGCCAGCAGCCAGGGGGTCCGAGTTAAGGACACTGAAGCTTTCTTT. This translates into CASSQGVRVKDTEAFF.

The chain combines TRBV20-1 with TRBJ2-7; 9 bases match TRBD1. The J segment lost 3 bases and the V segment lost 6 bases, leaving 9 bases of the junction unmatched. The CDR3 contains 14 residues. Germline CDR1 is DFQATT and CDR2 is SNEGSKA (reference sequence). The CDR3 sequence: CSAKWTGAGYEQYF. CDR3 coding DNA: TGCAGTGCCAAATGGACAGGGGCCGGCTACGAGCAGTACTTC.

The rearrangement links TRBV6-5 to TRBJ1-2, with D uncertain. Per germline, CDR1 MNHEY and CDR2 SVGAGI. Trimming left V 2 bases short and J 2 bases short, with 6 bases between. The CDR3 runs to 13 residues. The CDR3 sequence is CASSYTANYGYTF. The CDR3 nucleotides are TGTGCCAGCAGTTACACCGCGAACTATGGCTACACCTTC.

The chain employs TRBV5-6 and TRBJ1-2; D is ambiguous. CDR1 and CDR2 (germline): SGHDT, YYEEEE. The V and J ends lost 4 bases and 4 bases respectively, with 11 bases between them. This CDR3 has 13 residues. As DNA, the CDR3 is TGTGCCAGCAGCATCGGGGTGATCTATGGCTACACCTTC. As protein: CASSIGVIYGYTF.

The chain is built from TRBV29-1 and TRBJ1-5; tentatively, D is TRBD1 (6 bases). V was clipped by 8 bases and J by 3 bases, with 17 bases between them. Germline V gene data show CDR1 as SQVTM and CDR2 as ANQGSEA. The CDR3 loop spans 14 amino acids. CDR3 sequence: CSSDSGQLNQPQHF. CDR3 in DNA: TGCAGCTCAGATTCCGGACAGCTCAATCAGCCCCAGCATTTT. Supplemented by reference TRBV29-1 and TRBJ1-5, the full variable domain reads SAVISQKPSRDICQRGTSLTIQCQVDSQVTMMFWYRQQPGQSLTLIATANQGSEATYESGFVIDKFPISRPNLTFSTLTVSNMSPEDSSIYLCSSDSGQLNQPQHFGDGTRLSIL.

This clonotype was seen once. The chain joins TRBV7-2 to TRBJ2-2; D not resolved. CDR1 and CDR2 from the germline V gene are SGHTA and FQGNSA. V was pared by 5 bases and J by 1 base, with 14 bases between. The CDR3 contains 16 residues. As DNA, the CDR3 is TGTGCCAGCAGCCTGGGCAGGCTGGGGAACACCGGGGAGCTGTTTTTT. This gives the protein CASSLGRLGNTGELFF.

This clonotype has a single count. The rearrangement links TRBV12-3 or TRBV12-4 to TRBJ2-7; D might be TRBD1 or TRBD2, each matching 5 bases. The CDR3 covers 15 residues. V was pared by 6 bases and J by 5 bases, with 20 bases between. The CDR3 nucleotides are TGTGCCAGCAGCCGTAATGAGGGGACGTTCAACGAGCAGTACTTC. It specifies CASSRNEGTFNEQYF.

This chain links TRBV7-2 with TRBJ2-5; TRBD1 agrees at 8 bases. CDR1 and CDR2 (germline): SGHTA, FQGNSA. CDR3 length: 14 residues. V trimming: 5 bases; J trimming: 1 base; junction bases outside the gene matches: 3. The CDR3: CASSRDRIQETQYF. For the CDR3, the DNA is TGTGCCAGCAGCCGGGACAGGATCCAAGAGACCCAGTACTTC.

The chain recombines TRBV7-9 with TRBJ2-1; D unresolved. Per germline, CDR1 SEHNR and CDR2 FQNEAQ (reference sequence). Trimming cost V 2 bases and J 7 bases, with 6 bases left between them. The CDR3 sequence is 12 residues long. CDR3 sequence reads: CASSLFANEQFF. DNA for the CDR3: TGTGCCAGCAGCTTATTTGCGAATGAGCAGTTCTTC.